This TCR beta chain was sequenced for a study of Tregs in tolerant kidney transplant recipients. Broader study findings: The small number of patients limits these findings pending further validation. Tolerant patients' donor-specific Tregs expanded beyond overall Tregs, suggesting antigen-driven growth. Biological reproducibility was not directly addressed, but technical replication error appeared minimal.

Profiled with immunoSEQ multiplex PCR; TCRdb holds only in-frame clones, not every one. The sample lists 60,000 to 70,000 clones; approximately 92% were seen once. Remarks on this clone: Its target is unknown.

Sequenced material: CD8+ T cells from blood, taken before the transplant. The clonotype was recovered from a human donor who received a combined kidney and bone marrow transplant.

The CDR3 loop reads CASSQGTSGGVSGGDNEQFF. CDR3 in DNA: TGTGCCAGCAGCCAAGGGACTAGCGGGGGGGTGTCCGGGGGTGACAATGAGCAGTTCTTC. The chain uses TRBV4-2 and TRBJ2-1; 15 nucleotides match TRBD2. The CDR3 has 20 residues. Germline lookup yields CDR1 LGHNA and CDR2 YNFKEQ. V shed 1 base and J 5 bases; nucleotides not matched to a gene: 12.